This is a list of T cell receptor beta chains from one sample in a study of Ad26.COV2.S vaccination and SARS-CoV-2 variants. The repertoire was sequenced with immunoSEQ multiplex PCR; TCRdb's copy has only in-frame clones and lacks some. This table has 440,000 or so clones, 90% appearing once. The material sequenced was peripheral blood, taken in a trial of Ad26.COV2.S vaccine versus placebo. The receptors were gathered from a person between 18 and 60 years old who received the Ad26.COV2.S COVID-19 vaccine or a placebo. Both conserved end residues are part of each CDR3. D genes are given only for firm matches. Clone size is not always given. Where it is, it says once, few, many or a class for expanded clones.

.	.	TRBJ1-2	TRBV5-6	TGTGCCAGCGGCGCTGGGGTAGGCTATGGCTACACCTTC	CASGAGVGYGYTF
.	.	TRBJ2-7	TRBV6-5	TGTGCCAGCAGTTCACAGGGGGGGAGCTCCTACGAGCAGTACTTC	CASSSQGGSSYEQYF
.	.	TRBJ2-7	TRBV29-1	TGCAGCGCCGCTATCCCAGGAGGGCTGGACGAGCAGTACTTC	CSAAIPGGLDEQYF
.	.	TRBJ2-2	TRBV30	TGTGCCTGCACTACAGGAGGGCGGCTCGGGGGCGGGGAGCTGTTTTTT	CACTTGGRLGGGELFF
TRBD2	.	TRBJ2-3	TRBV27	TGTGCCAGCAGTCCCCTCCTAGCGGGAGGGCGGGTGAGCACAGATACGCAGTATTTT	CASSPLLAGGRVSTDTQYF
TRBD2	.	TRBJ2-7	TRBV25-1	TGTGCCAGCAGTCCCCAGCGGGAGGTTGTCTACGAGCAGTACTTC	CASSPQREVVYEQYF
TRBD1	.	TRBJ1-2	TRBV6-5	TGTGCCAGCACCAGGACAGGCGCTCGGGTTGGCTACACCTTC	CASTRTGARVGYTF
.	.	TRBJ1-2	TRBV6-6	TGTGCCAGCAGTCTACGGGGGGGGTCGGGCGCTAACTATGGCTACACCTTC	CASSLRGGSGANYGYTF
.	.	TRBJ2-7	TRBV28	TGTGCCAGCAAGGACGGCGAGCAGTACTTC	CASKDGEQYF
.	.	TRBJ1-5	TRBV5-6	TGTGCCAGCAGCTTGCGGGGTAGGGGCGACCAGCCCCAGCATTTT	CASSLRGRGDQPQHF
.	.	TRBJ2-1	TRBV19	TGTGCCAGTAGTATGGTGGGAGGCAATGAGCAGTTCTTC	CASSMVGGNEQFF
.	.	TRBJ2-7	TRBV6-2/TRBV6-3	TGTGCCAGCAGCACCAGGGCGCAGAACTACGAGCAGTACTTC	CASSTRAQNYEQYF
.	.	TRBJ1-5	TRBV7-9	TGTGCCAGCAGCTTAGGACAGGTCCAGCATTTT	CASSLGQVQHF
.	.	TRBJ1-1	TRBV28	TGTGCCAGCAGTGAATACAGGGCCCTGAACACTGAAGCTTTCTTT	CASSEYRALNTEAFF
.	.	TRBJ2-3	TRBV10-3	TGTGCCATCTCTAAGAGCACAGATACGCAGTATTTT	CAISKSTDTQYF
TRBD1	.	TRBJ1-5	TRBV5-6	TGTGCCAGCAGCTTGACCCTAGAGGGGGCCAAGCATTTT	CASSLTLEGAKHF
.	.	TRBJ2-5	TRBV30	TGTGCCTGGAGTCGCGGTGGGACCCAGTACTTC	CAWSRGGTQYF
.	.	TRBJ2-1	TRBV5-1	TGCGCCAGCAGCCCATTAAGGTACAATGAGCAGTTCTTC	CASSPLRYNEQFF
TRBD2	few	TRBJ2-1	TRBV4-2	TGTGCCAGCAGCCAACGTTTCGACCAGCAGCGGGGGAATGAGCAGTTCTTC	CASSQRFDQQRGNEQFF
TRBD2	.	TRBJ2-5	TRBV5-6	TGTGCCAGCCATAGCGGGAGGGTGCTGGGCGAGACCCAGTACTTC	CASHSGRVLGETQYF
.	.	TRBJ1-1	TRBV6-2/TRBV6-3	TGTGCCAGCAGTTACTCGGCATACAGGGAGAACACTGAAGCTTTCTTT	CASSYSAYRENTEAFF
.	.	TRBJ2-3	TRBV19	TGTGCCAGTAATGGGGCAGATACGCAGTATTTT	CASNGADTQYF
TRBD1	.	TRBJ1-3	TRBV5-6	TGTGCCAGCAGCTTAGGAGGGGGCGGAAACACCATATATTTT	CASSLGGGGNTIYF
.	.	TRBJ2-7	TRBV5-1	TGCGCCAGCAGCTTGGGGCTCTACGAGCAGTACTTC	CASSLGLYEQYF
.	.	TRBJ2-4	TRBV7-7	TGTGCTAGCAGCTTATCCCCCGGGCGGCCCCTAGCCAAAAACATTCAGTACTTC	CASSLSPGRPLAKNIQYF
TRBD1	.	TRBJ2-4	TRBV27	TGTGCCAGCAGTCTACTAGGACAGGGGACGAACATTCAGTACTTC	CASSLLGQGTNIQYF
.	once	TRBJ2-5	TRBV5-1	TGCGCCAGCAGCCCACTTCCACAAGAGACCCAGTACTTC	CASSPLPQETQYF
.	once	TRBJ2-2	TRBV5-8	TGTGCCAGCAGCTTCAACACCGGGGAGCTGTTTTTT	CASSFNTGELFF
.	.	TRBJ1-6	TRBV7-6	TGTGCCAGCAGCCGACGGGAGGATTCACCCCTCCACTTT	CASSRREDSPLHF
TRBD1	.	TRBJ2-1	TRBV27	TGTGCCAGCAGTTTGTACCCGGGACAGGGGGCGTTCGATGAGCAGTTCTTC	CASSLYPGQGAFDEQFF
.	.	TRBJ2-5	TRBV27	TGTGCCAGCAGTATCCTCGGGCAAGAGACCCAGTACTTC	CASSILGQETQYF
TRBD2	.	TRBJ2-5	TRBV5-6	TGTGCCAGCAGCTTGTTGGGGACTAGCGGGAGCGGGACCCAGTACTTC	CASSLLGTSGSGTQYF
.	.	TRBJ2-2	TRBV27	TGTGCCAGCAGTTCGGGACCGCCGATCACCGGGGAGCTGTTTTTT	CASSSGPPITGELFF
.	.	TRBJ1-6	TRBV3-1/TRBV3-2	TGTGCCAGCAGGGGAGACAGGCAATCCCTCCACTTT	CASRGDRQSLHF
.	.	TRBJ1-1	TRBV9	TGTGCCAGCTCAACCGGGTTGAACACTGAAGCTTTCTTT	CASSTGLNTEAFF
.	.	TRBJ2-1	TRBV13	TGTGCCAGCAGCCTCCTCCCTTCGGGAGAAGAGTTCTTC	CASSLLPSGEEFF
.	.	TRBJ2-1	TRBV14	TGTGCCAGCAGCTCGGGACTCGACCTCAATGAGCAGTTCTTC	CASSSGLDLNEQFF
TRBD2	.	TRBJ2-1	TRBV11-3	TGTGCCAGCAGCGCTAGCGGGAGGGCCTACAATGAGCAGTTCTTC	CASSASGRAYNEQFF
TRBD2	.	TRBJ2-5	TRBV28	TGTGCCAGCAGTTTTTTAGCTAGCGGGTCTCAAGAGACCCAGTACTTC	CASSFLASGSQETQYF